These T cell receptor beta chains were read from a single sample in a study of blood T cell repertoires in COVID-19. Here immunoSEQ multiplex PCR was the method, and the copy in TCRdb shows in-frame clones only, minus some. The data show around 200,000 clones, around 85% seen once. Sequencing used peripheral blood. Every receptor here comes from a man aged 35-49 years with acute or convalescent COVID-19. Each CDR3 is given with its conserved first and last residue. Rows give clone size only sometimes, using once, few, many, or a class for an expanded clone.

J,V,size,CDR3
TRBJ2-2,TRBV6-2/TRBV6-3,NA,CASSTSGTRTGELFF
TRBJ2-1,TRBV5-1,NA,CASRGGSISVDEQFF
TRBJ2-6,TRBV28,NA,CASSLIRTSGGIGTGANVLTF
TRBJ2-7,TRBV19,NA,CASSLGTSGRYEQYF
TRBJ2-1,TRBV7-9,NA,CASSFDAGLGYYNEQFF
TRBJ2-7,TRBV30,few,CAWRQGFYEQYF
TRBJ2-3,TRBV4-1,once,CASSQASPPDTQYF
TRBJ1-4,TRBV9,NA,CASSRTGGPANEKLFF
TRBJ1-1,TRBV30,NA,CAWSVHPNTEAFF
TRBJ2-6,TRBV6-5,few,CASVPGGTGANVLTF
TRBJ2-3,TRBV5-1,NA,CASSLDGDTDTQYF
TRBJ1-5,TRBV6-6,NA,CASSTGAGSNQPQHF
TRBJ1-5,TRBV19,NA,CASSISRYHSNQPQHF